Below, 10 T cell receptor beta chains from the same sample are listed, as sequenced in a study of T cells in Graves' hyperthyroidism and ophthalmopathy. The source material, RNA transcripts, was used to amplify TCR beta CDR3 regions. A set of HTBI primers served as the primers for a first-round RT-PCR of the TCR CDR3. TCRdb used MiXCR to reprocess the multiplex PCR reads, holding one entry per CDR3 protein. The sample carries around 560,000 distinct CDR3 sequences, around 17% recorded once. The specimen sequenced was blood. All receptors come from a woman aged 18-29 years with Graves' hyperthyroidism.

The table lists this clonotype with many counts. The chain is built from TRBV6-1 and TRBJ2-1; 11 bases align to TRBD2. The CDR3 sequence is 16 residues long. V lost 4 bases to trimming and J lost 9 bases; unmatched junction nucleotides: 11. Germline V lookup: CDR1 MNHNS, CDR2 SASEGT. The CDR3 loop is CASSVLTSGKKGEQFF. DNA for the CDR3: TGTGCCAGCAGTGTTCTGACTAGCGGGAAGAAGGGTGAGCAGTTCTTC.

This clonotype showed up many times. The chain joins TRBV24-1 to TRBJ2-1; 13 nucleotides agree with TRBD2. The germline gives CDR1 KGHDR, CDR2 SFDVKD. The CDR3 consists of 15 residues. Trimming at V came to 6 bases and at J to 7 bases, leaving 5 bases not matched to a gene. The CDR3 coding sequence is TGTGCCACCAGTTCCGGGACTAGCGGGATGAATGAGCAGTTCTTC. Its translation: CATSSGTSGMNEQFF.

The chain joins TRBV4-3 to TRBJ1-1; D gene unclear. This CDR3 spans 16 amino acids. Germline CDR1 and CDR2: LGHNA and YSLEER. The ends were cut back, 3 bases at V and 0 bases at J, with 14 bases in the middle. This CDR3 is CASSQTSPPMNTEAFF. CDR3 in DNA: TGCGCCAGCAGCCAGACCTCCCCCCCTATGAACACTGAAGCTTTCTTT.

The genes are TRBV7-9 and TRBJ2-7; D remains unclear. There are 14 residues in the CDR3. Germline V gives CDR1 SEHNR, CDR2 FQNEAQ (reference sequence). With 2 bases removed from V and 2 bases from J, the gap between germline ends came to 10 bases. CDR3 residues: CASSLLFSTYEQYF. The CDR3 DNA reads as TGTGCCAGCAGCTTACTTTTTTCTACCTACGAGCAGTACTTC. The variable domain in full, completed from reference TRBV7-9 and TRBJ2-7, reads DTGVSQNPRHKITKRGQNVTFRCDPISEHNRLYWYRQTLGQGPEFLTYFQNEAQLEKSRLLSDRFSAERPKGSFSTLEIQRTEQGDSAMYLCASSLLFSTYEQYFGPGTRLTVT.

This clonotype showed up many times. The rearrangement links TRBV20-1 to TRBJ2-7; the match to TRBD2 covers 9 bases. Germline lookup yields CDR1 DFQATT and CDR2 SNEGSKA (reference sequence). V was clipped by 5 bases and J by 4 bases; unmatched bases: 12. The CDR3 sequence is 15 residues long. The CDR3, as DNA: TGCAGTGCTGCCCTGGGGGGAGCGGGAGGATACGAGCAGTACTTC. Its protein product is CSAALGGAGGYEQYF.

As DNA, the CDR3 is TGTGCCAGCAGCCCAAGTGGGACGGGTCCGGGGGAGCTGTTTTTT. This encodes CASSPSGTGPGELFF. This sequence joins TRBV11-2 and TRBJ2-2; either TRBD1 or TRBD2 may supply D (5 bases each). The V and J ends lost 5 bases and 8 bases respectively, with 18 bases between them. Germline V gene sequence: CDR1 SGHAT, CDR2 FQNNGV. This CDR3 has 15 residues. Variable domain in full (rest from reference TRBV11-2 and TRBJ2-2): EAGVAQSPRYKIIEKRQSVAFWCNPISGHATLYWYQQILGQGPKLLIQFQNNGVVDDSQLPKDRFSAERLKGVDSTLKIQPAKLEDSAVYLCASSPSGTGPGELFFGEGSRLTVL.

This clonotype was counted a single time. A much larger clone sits a single nucleotide away, making a read error possible. This rearrangement joins TRBV6-2 or TRBV6-3 to TRBJ2-7; the D gene is possibly TRBD1 (7 bases). The last part of the DNA fits TRBJ2-1 better; the J call may be wrong. The CDR3 runs to 15 residues. Germline V gives CDR1 MNHEY, CDR2 SVGEGT. The CDR3 coding sequence is TGTGCCAGCAGCTCTCCGACAGGGAGGTACTACGAGCAGTTCTTC. Translated: CASSSPTGRYYEQFF.

This clonotype has ten or more counts. This chain connects TRBV11-2 to TRBJ2-5, with 7 bases identical to TRBD2. This CDR3 is 14 amino acids long. The germline gives CDR1 SGHAT, CDR2 FQNNGV. The V gene end was trimmed by 0 bases and the J gene end by 5 bases; junction bases not matched to a gene: 3. CDR3 nucleotide sequence: TGTGCCAGCAGCTTAGACGTCGGGAGGGAGACCCAGTACTTC. Translating it yields CASSLDVGRETQYF. The full variable domain, rest sourced from reference TRBV11-2 and TRBJ2-5, is EAGVAQSPRYKIIEKRQSVAFWCNPISGHATLYWYQQILGQGPKLLIQFQNNGVVDDSQLPKDRFSAERLKGVDSTLKIQPAKLEDSAVYLCASSLDVGRETQYFGPGTRLLVL.

The rearrangement uses TRBV28 and TRBJ2-2; TRBD2 matches 16 bases. This CDR3 has 19 residues. Unmatched junction bases numbered 8, after V lost 3 bases and J lost 4 bases. Germline CDR1 is MDHEN and CDR2 is SYDVKM. The DNA of the CDR3 is TGTGCCAGCAGTTTGCTGGGACTAGCGGGAGGGTCGGGCACCGGGGAGCTGTTTTTT. It translates to CASSLLGLAGGSGTGELFF. Variable domain in full (rest from reference TRBV28 and TRBJ2-2): DVKVTQSSRYLVKRTGEKVFLECVQDMDHENMFWYRQDPGLGLRLIYFSYDVKMKEKGDIPEGYSVSREKKERFSLILESASTNQTSMYLCASSLLGLAGGSGTGELFFGEGSRLTVL.

V is TRBV5-1 and J is TRBJ2-5, with D unclear. CDR3 length equals 13 residues. The germline V gene has CDR1 SGHRS and CDR2 YFSETQ. V was clipped by 3 bases and J by 1 base, with 7 bases between them. CDR3 sequence reads: CASSSLGQETQYF. The CDR3 coding sequence is TGCGCCAGCAGCTCGCTGGGCCAAGAGACCCAGTACTTC. Based on the CDR3 plus reference TRBV5-1 and TRBJ2-5, the full variable domain is KAGVTQTPRYLIKTRGQQVTLSCSPISGHRSVSWYQQTPGQGLQFLFEYFSETQRNKGNFPGRFSGRQFSNSRSEMNVSTLELGDSALYLCASSSLGQETQYFGPGTRLLVL.